This TCR beta chain was recorded in a study of T cells in Graves' hyperthyroidism and ophthalmopathy. Study-wide points: Ophthalmopathy was predicted by the model a median of roughly 6.6 months ahead of onset.

TCR beta CDR3 sequences were amplified from RNA transcripts. HTBI primers were used for first-round RT-PCR of the TCR CDR3. TCRdb redid the calling of the multiplex PCR reads with MiXCR, one entry per CDR3 protein. The profile covers fewer than 350,000 distinct CDR3 sequences, with approximately 19% appearing a single time and roughly 39% taken by the ten largest. This clonotype came up many times. The target antigen is unknown. Exclusion of a patient resulted from uncontrolled infection, other autoimmune disease, pregnancy or lactation. The CDR3 is 13 amino acids. Germline values: CDR1 DFQATT, CDR2 SNEGSKA (reference sequence). Trimming cost V 3 bases and J 5 bases, with 13 bases left between them.

Sequencing was done on a sample of blood. The origin of this receptor is a man aged 45-60 years with Graves' ophthalmopathy. The rearrangement links TRBV20-1 to TRBJ2-5; D may match TRBD1 or TRBD2 (6 bases each). The CDR3 loop reads CSASPGAGETQYF. CDR3 DNA: TGCAGTGCTAGTCCGGGGGCGGGCGAGACCCAGTACTTC.